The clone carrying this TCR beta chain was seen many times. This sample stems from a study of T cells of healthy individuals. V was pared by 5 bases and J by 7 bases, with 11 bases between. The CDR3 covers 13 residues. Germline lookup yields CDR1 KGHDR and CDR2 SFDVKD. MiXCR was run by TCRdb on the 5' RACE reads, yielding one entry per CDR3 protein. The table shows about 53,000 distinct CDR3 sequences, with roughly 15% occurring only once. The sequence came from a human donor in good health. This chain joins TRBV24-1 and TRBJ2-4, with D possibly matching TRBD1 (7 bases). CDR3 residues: CATSAPGGNIQYF. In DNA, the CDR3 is TGTGCCACCAGTGCCCCAGGGGGGAACATTCAGTACTTC.